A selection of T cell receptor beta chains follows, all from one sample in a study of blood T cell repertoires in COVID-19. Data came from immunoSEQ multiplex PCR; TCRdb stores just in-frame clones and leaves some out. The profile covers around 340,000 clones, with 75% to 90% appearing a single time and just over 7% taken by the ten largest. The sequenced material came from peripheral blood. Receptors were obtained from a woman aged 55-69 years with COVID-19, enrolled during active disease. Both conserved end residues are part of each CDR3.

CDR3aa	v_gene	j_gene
CASLPGGSGRPSNYGYTF	TRBV7-9	TRBJ1-2
CASSIGQGQLYGYTF	TRBV19	TRBJ1-2
CASHTGGAYYGYTF	TRBV6-5	TRBJ1-2
CASGSRGGNTQYF	TRBV12-3/TRBV12-4	TRBJ2-3
CSARDRLGPGVTEAFF	TRBV29-1	TRBJ1-1
CSVVGTGRVGGYTF	TRBV29-1	TRBJ1-2
CASSEPRTGGHYGYTF	TRBV7-8	TRBJ1-2
CASSQDPRGINQPQHF	TRBV3-1/TRBV3-2	TRBJ1-5
CASSGQGGDTQYF	TRBV5-1	TRBJ2-3
CSANRDRNTEAFF	TRBV29-1	TRBJ1-1
CASSVQTGSLYNEQFF	TRBV9	TRBJ2-1
CASSLQDLFGANEQFF	TRBV7-2	TRBJ2-1
CASRRGSGQGKVNAEAFF	TRBV7-8	TRBJ1-1
CASSFPIIGGTNYGYTF	TRBV11-2	TRBJ1-2
CASNSGWGRGNYGYTF	TRBV19	TRBJ1-2
CASSYSDRTAEQYF	TRBV6-5	TRBJ2-7
CASSISDRNTYEQYF	TRBV7-6	TRBJ2-7
CASSPWDRVVEGYGYTF	TRBV7-9	TRBJ1-2
CAISGTGVSAFF	TRBV10-3	TRBJ1-1
CASSLGLAGTEAFF	TRBV5-5	TRBJ1-1
CASSLVTNYGYTF	TRBV5-1	TRBJ1-2
CASGRRINSPLHF	TRBV12-5	TRBJ1-6
CASSPLTGELFF	TRBV18	TRBJ2-2
CASSLQGNGYTF	TRBV2	TRBJ1-2
CASSSDRGSEKLFF	TRBV7-9	TRBJ1-4
CASSSGGNEQFF	TRBV7-9	TRBJ2-1
CASSGLNTEAFF	TRBV2	TRBJ1-1
CASRRHIQETQYF	TRBV6-5	TRBJ2-5
CASSYLDRGAGELFF	TRBV6-2/TRBV6-3	TRBJ2-2
CASSLLSSYNEQFF	TRBV7-2	TRBJ2-1
CASSLAGGLYNEQFF	TRBV5-1	TRBJ2-1
CASSRTSTDTQYF	TRBV3-1/TRBV3-2	TRBJ2-3
CASRRPGQGADGYTF	TRBV19	TRBJ1-2
CASSHDRVQAFF	TRBV6-5	TRBJ1-1
CASNLIAGGRYNEQFF	TRBV5-1	TRBJ2-1
CASSLSQDEQFF	TRBV7-9	TRBJ2-1
CASSGTGGRSEKLFF	TRBV5-1	TRBJ1-4
CASSAQGRDTQYF	TRBV6-4	TRBJ2-3
CASSEAQGSPTNEQFF	TRBV10-1	TRBJ2-1
CASSLGQTSGTGELFF	TRBV5-8	TRBJ2-2
CASTLGRGGRETQYF	TRBV19	TRBJ2-5
CAIGQINTGELFF	TRBV6-5	TRBJ2-2
CAISDPGTGGSYEQYF	TRBV10-3	TRBJ2-7